A single T cell receptor (beta chain) is shown here with its context. The sample is drawn from a study of blood T cell repertoires in COVID-19. Study information: Some COVID-19 samples were acute and others convalescent; all came from the United States, Italy and Spain. The cDNA or gDNA used as material had been derived from T cells, B-cell-depleted T cells, or PBMCs.

CDR3 length: 17 amino acids. CDR1 is SEHNR, CDR2 FQNEAQ, per germline (reference sequence). J gave up 7 bases and V 5 bases, and 18 bases lay outside the gene matches. As originally analysed: Counts of nucleated cells, estimated from reference gene primer amplification, were obtained. The data were produced by immunoSEQ multiplex PCR, yet TCRdb's version contains in-frame clones alone and is incomplete. Clone size and the V and J calls come from that table; the DNA yielded D and trimming. The sample records roughly 300,000 clones, roughly 86% being singletons. The TCR comes from a woman in her forties or fifties who had recovered from COVID-19. J is TRBJ2-5 and V is TRBV7-9; 8 bases fit TRBD1. The specimen was peripheral blood. Written as DNA, the CDR3 is TGTGCCAGCAGCCCAAGGCCACTACCGGGACAGGTTTGGACCCAGTACTTC. This codes for CASSPRPLPGQVWTQYF.